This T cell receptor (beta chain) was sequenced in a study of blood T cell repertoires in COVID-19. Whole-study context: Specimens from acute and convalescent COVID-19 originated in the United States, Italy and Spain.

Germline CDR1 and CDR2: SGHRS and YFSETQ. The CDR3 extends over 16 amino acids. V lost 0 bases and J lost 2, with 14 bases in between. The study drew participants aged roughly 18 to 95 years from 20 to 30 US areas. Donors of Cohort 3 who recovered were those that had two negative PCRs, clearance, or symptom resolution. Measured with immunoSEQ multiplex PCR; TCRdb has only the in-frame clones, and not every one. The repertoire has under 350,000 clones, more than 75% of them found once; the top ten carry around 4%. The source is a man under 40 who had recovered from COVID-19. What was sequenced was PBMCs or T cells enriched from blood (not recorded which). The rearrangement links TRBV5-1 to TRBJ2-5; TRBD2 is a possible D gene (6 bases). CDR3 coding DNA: TGCGCCAGCAGCTTGGGGATAGCGGCGATACAAGAGACCCAGTACTTC. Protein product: CASSLGIAAIQETQYF.